This is a list of T cell receptor beta chains from one sample in a study of T-cell memory formation after mild COVID-19. Each CDR3 protein is one row after TCRdb ran MiXCR on the 5' RACE reads. The data hold tens of thousands of distinct CDR3 sequences, with 5.5% to 7% observed a single time. The source material was PBMCs or a T cell subset sorted from them (not recorded which). These receptors were obtained from an adult who had mild COVID-19 (a few samples of this study predate the infection). Cell type and time point are not known. CDR3s include the opening cysteine and the closing phenylalanine or tryptophan. The D gene is left open where the match is weak. Clone size appears in some rows only: once, few, many, or a class for an expanded clone.

>13|TRBD1|few|TRBJ2-2|TRBV6-1
TGTGCCAGCAGGGACAGGGAGGCCGGGGAGCTGTTTTTT
CASRDREAGELFF
>15|TRBD1|.|TRBJ2-2|TRBV5-4
TGTGCCAGCAGCCTCCGGGACAGGGGGACCGGGGAGCTGTTTTTT
CASSLRDRGTGELFF
>17|TRBD2|many|TRBJ2-5|TRBV3-1
TGTGCCAGCAGCCAAGGTCGGACTAGCGGGAGTTCAGAGACCCAGTACTTC
CASSQGRTSGSSETQYF
>14|.|.|TRBJ1-1|TRBV6-5
TGTGCCAGCAGACCTGGTGAAGCGAACACTGAAGCTTTCTTT
CASRPGEANTEAFF
>16|TRBD2|.|TRBJ2-5|TRBV27
TGTGCCAGCAGTTTATCACCAGCGGGGGGCCAAGAGACCCAGTACTTC
CASSLSPAGGQETQYF
>15|.|many|TRBJ2-1|TRBV15
TGTGCCACCAGCCTGGGGAGCGGAGGGTACAATGAGCAGTTCTTC
CATSLGSGGYNEQFF
>11|.|.|TRBJ2-1|TRBV6-1
TGTGCCAGCAGTGGATTTAATGAGCAGTTCTTC
CASSGFNEQFF
>15|TRBD1|few|TRBJ2-1|TRBV11-1
TGTGCCAGCAGCCGAGGGACAGGTCGGGACAATGAGCAGTTCTTC
CASSRGTGRDNEQFF
>13|.|many|TRBJ2-5|TRBV11-2
TGTGCCAGCAGCTTACCCAACAGAGGGACCCAGTACTTC
CASSLPNRGTQYF
>14|.|many|TRBJ2-5|TRBV5-5
TGTGCCAGCAGTCCCGGGACACAGAAAGAGACCCAGTACTTC
CASSPGTQKETQYF
>17|TRBD2|few|TRBJ2-3|TRBV11-3
TGTGCCAGCAGCACAGGGACTAGCGGGGGACCTTCAGATACGCAGTATTTT
CASSTGTSGGPSDTQYF
>16|.|.|TRBJ1-5|TRBV20-1
TGCAGTGCTCTCAAAGACAGTGTGCATGGCAATCAGCCCCAGCATTTT
CSALKDSVHGNQPQHF
>12|.|many|TRBJ1-1|TRBV5-6
TGTGCCAGCAGCTGGGGACGCAGCGGCGCTTTCTTT
CASSWGRSGAFF
>15|.|many|TRBJ1-5|TRBV12-3/TRBV12-4
TGTGCCAGCAGTTTAGATCATAGGGCACATCAGCCCCAGCATTTT
CASSLDHRAHQPQHF
>17|TRBD2|many|TRBJ2-1|TRBV7-6
TGTGCCAGCAGCTTATATGGGGTGGCTAGCGGGAGCCATGAGCAGTTCTTC
CASSLYGVASGSHEQFF
>16|TRBD1|few|TRBJ1-5|TRBV19
TGTGCCAGTAGTCCTCGGACAGGGGGCGGCAATCAGCCCCAGCATTTT
CASSPRTGGGNQPQHF
>16|.|.|TRBJ1-2|TRBV7-8
TGTGCCAGCAGCTTAGGAGTGTGGGAGGGCAACTATGGCTACACCTTC
CASSLGVWEGNYGYTF
>15|TRBD2|many|TRBJ2-4|TRBV7-2
TGTGCCAGCAGCCCGGGAGGGTCCCCCGGGGGCATTCAGTACTTC
CASSPGGSPGGIQYF
>15|.|few|TRBJ2-3|TRBV12-3/TRBV12-4
TGTGCCAGCAGCCCTAAGTCCAGGACCACAGATACGCAGTATTTT
CASSPKSRTTDTQYF
>13|.|few|TRBJ1-5|TRBV11-2
TGTGCCAGCAGCTTAGAGGGACGTCAGCCCCAGCATTTT
CASSLEGRQPQHF
>13|.|many|TRBJ2-5|TRBV10-3
TGTGCCATCAGTGAGTCACCGCTCCAGACCCAGTACTTC
CAISESPLQTQYF
>18|TRBD2|.|TRBJ2-3|TRBV7-6
TGTGCCAGCAGCGCTTTCGACCCAAGGGGACTAGCGGTAGATACGCAGTATTTT
CASSAFDPRGLAVDTQYF
>14|TRBD2|.|TRBJ2-5|TRBV12-3/TRBV12-4
TGTGCCAGCAGTTTGCGGGAGGGTTTAGAGACCCAGTACTTC
CASSLREGLETQYF
>15|TRBD2|few|TRBJ2-7|TRBV7-3
TGTGCCAGCAGCCTCCAGCGGGACGGCGGGTACGAGCAGTACTTC
CASSLQRDGGYEQYF
>14|.|many|TRBJ2-2|TRBV2
TGTGCCAGCGGCCCGGGACTGCTCACCGGGGAGCTGTTTTTT
CASGPGLLTGELFF
>14|.|many|TRBJ2-7|TRBV12-3/TRBV12-4
TGTGCCAGCAGTTGGGGGTTCGTAGGCTCCGAGCAGTACTTC
CASSWGFVGSEQYF
>12|.|many|TRBJ2-3|TRBV20-1
TGCAGTGCCGCGGGGCCCACAGATACGCAGTATTTT
CSAAGPTDTQYF
>13|TRBD1|many|TRBJ2-7|TRBV10-3
TGTGCCATCTGGAGACAGGGTGACTACGAGCAGTACTTC
CAIWRQGDYEQYF
>14|TRBD1|.|TRBJ1-2|TRBV12-3/TRBV12-4
TGTGCCAGCAGTTTCTTCGACAGGGAGCGTGGCTACACCTTC
CASSFFDRERGYTF
>14|.|.|TRBJ1-2|TRBV6-5
TGTGCCAGCAGCGGGGGGGGGCCCCCCTATGGCTACACCTTC
CASSGGGPPYGYTF
>17|TRBD2|.|TRBJ2-1|TRBV7-9
TGTGCCAGCAGCTTAAGGGCCGGACTAGCGGGATCCAATGAGCAGTTCTTC
CASSLRAGLAGSNEQFF
>15|.|.|TRBJ1-3|TRBV24-1
TGTGCCACCAGTGATCCCACAGGCTCTGGAAACACCATATATTTT
CATSDPTGSGNTIYF
>15|TRBD2|few|TRBJ2-1|TRBV29-1
TGCAGCGTTGAACCTAGCGGGATGATATACAATGAGCAGTTCTTC
CSVEPSGMIYNEQFF
>12|.|.|TRBJ1-1|TRBV5-1
TGCGCCAGCAGCTTGGAAGGGATTGAAGCTTTCTTT
CASSLEGIEAFF